These T cell receptor beta chains were read from a single sample in a study of regulatory T cells in long-lasting Graves disease. One entry per CDR3 protein results from TCRdb running MiXCR on the multiplex PCR reads. The sample holds a few hundred thousand distinct CDR3 sequences, about a sixth seen once. This sample was also put to use in a study of T cells in Graves' hyperthyroidism and ophthalmopathy.

The sample here was peripheral blood mononuclear cells (PBMCs), taken at new diagnosis, from a patient treated with antithyroid drugs. The receptors were gathered from a man in his forties with Graves disease. Both conserved end residues are part of each CDR3. D genes are given only for firm matches. The listing skips clone size in some rows; elsewhere it reads once, few, many or a size class.

D: TRBD1
size: many
J: TRBJ1-3
V: TRBV7-2
CDR3: CASSRDRPGNTIYF
DNA: TGTGCCAGCAGCCGGGACAGACCTGGAAACACCATATATTTT

D: TRBD2
size: .
J: TRBJ2-2
V: TRBV7-7
CDR3: CASSLLAANTGELFF
DNA: TGTGCTAGCAGCTTACTAGCGGCGAACACCGGGGAGCTGTTTTTT

D: TRBD2
size: many
J: TRBJ2-3
V: TRBV10-3
CDR3: CAIRGTSAGDTQYF
DNA: TGTGCCATCAGAGGGACTAGCGCCGGAGATACGCAGTATTTT

D: .
size: many
J: TRBJ2-5
V: TRBV12-3/TRBV12-4
CDR3: CASSLSGQQTQYF
DNA: TGTGCCAGCAGTCTCTCCGGACAGCAGACCCAGTACTTC

D: TRBD2
size: .
J: TRBJ2-5
V: TRBV7-9
CDR3: CASSFLLRPGLAGVYQETQYF
DNA: TGTGCCAGCAGCTTCCTCCTTAGACCGGGACTAGCGGGGGTGTACCAAGAGACCCAGTACTTC

D: .
size: many
J: TRBJ1-5
V: TRBV18
CDR3: CASSPLSGTNQPQHF
DNA: TGTGCCAGCTCACCACTATCCGGTACCAATCAGCCCCAGCATTTT

D: TRBD1
size: .
J: TRBJ1-5
V: TRBV2
CDR3: CASSEATGGPNQPQHF
DNA: TGTGCCAGCAGTGAAGCGACAGGGGGCCCCAATCAGCCCCAGCATTTT

D: .
size: few
J: TRBJ2-5
V: TRBV18
CDR3: CASSPFRQQETQYF
DNA: TGTGCCAGCTCACCGTTTCGTCAGCAAGAGACCCAGTACTTC

D: .
size: many
J: TRBJ2-7
V: TRBV3-1
CDR3: CASSQRGTYEQYF
DNA: TGTGCCAGCAGCCAACGGGGTACCTACGAGCAGTACTTC

D: TRBD1
size: many
J: TRBJ2-3
V: TRBV5-1
CDR3: CASSDPKGAADTQYF
DNA: TGCGCCAGCAGCGATCCAAAGGGGGCAGCAGATACGCAGTATTTT

D: TRBD2
size: .
J: TRBJ2-1
V: TRBV6-1
CDR3: CASTSHAGLAGVRFCNEQFF
DNA: TGTGCCAGCACCTCCCACGCGGGACTAGCGGGGGTCCGTTTTTGCAATGAGCAGTTCTTC

D: TRBD1
size: many
J: TRBJ1-4
V: TRBV13
CDR3: CASSFGTGMAKLFF
DNA: TGTGCCAGCAGCTTCGGGACAGGGATGGCAAAACTGTTTTTT

D: TRBD1
size: .
J: TRBJ1-4
V: TRBV9
CDR3: CASSPSGQINEKLFF
DNA: TGTGCCAGCAGCCCATCGGGACAGATCAATGAAAAACTGTTTTTT

D: .
size: many
J: TRBJ1-2
V: TRBV28
CDR3: CASSWQDYGYTF
DNA: TGTGCCAGCAGCTGGCAGGACTATGGCTACACCTTC

D: TRBD2
size: many
J: TRBJ2-5
V: TRBV10-1
CDR3: CASSEASGGQETQYF
DNA: TGCGCCAGCAGTGAAGCTAGCGGGGGCCAAGAGACCCAGTACTTC

D: TRBD1
size: many
J: TRBJ2-7
V: TRBV2
CDR3: CASSGTGVNEQYF
DNA: TGTGCCAGCAGCGGGACAGGGGTTAACGAGCAGTACTTC

D: .
size: many
J: TRBJ1-6
V: TRBV7-3
CDR3: CASSLGGRWDSPLHF
DNA: TGTGCCAGCAGCTTAGGAGGCCGATGGGATTCACCCCTCCACTTT

D: TRBD1
size: many
J: TRBJ1-1
V: TRBV2
CDR3: CASRGTDLNTEAFF
DNA: TGTGCCAGCAGGGGGACAGACTTGAACACTGAAGCTTTCTTT

D: .
size: medium-sized
J: TRBJ1-2
V: TRBV12-5
CDR3: CASGLLGGGHYGYTF
DNA: TGTGCTAGTGGTCTCTTAGGGGGGGGGCACTATGGCTACACCTTC

D: .
size: many
J: TRBJ1-3
V: TRBV18
CDR3: CASSRTDRTGNTIYF
DNA: TGTGCCAGCTCCCGGACCGACAGGACTGGAAACACCATATATTTT

D: .
size: .
J: TRBJ2-2
V: TRBV12-3/TRBV12-4
CDR3: CASSEVWAPGELFF
DNA: TGTGCCAGCAGTGAAGTTTGGGCACCCGGGGAGCTGTTTTTT

D: TRBD1
size: many
J: TRBJ1-6
V: TRBV3-1
CDR3: CASTLKGGGSSPLHF
DNA: TGTGCCAGCACCCTAAAAGGGGGCGGCAGTTCACCCCTCCACTTT

D: .
size: many
J: TRBJ2-2
V: TRBV6-2/TRBV6-3
CDR3: CASSHDMITTGELFF
DNA: TGTGCCAGCAGCCACGACATGATTACTACCGGGGAGCTGTTTTTT

D: TRBD1
size: few
J: TRBJ2-2
V: TRBV7-3
CDR3: CASSLRGRDRDPTGELFF
DNA: TGTGCCAGCAGCTTACGTGGTCGGGACAGGGATCCCACCGGGGAGCTGTTTTTT

D: .
size: many
J: TRBJ2-1
V: TRBV28
CDR3: CASSFGGTPLKDNEQFF
DNA: TGTGCCAGCAGTTTTGGGGGGACTCCTCTAAAGGACAATGAGCAGTTCTTC

D: TRBD2
size: many
J: TRBJ2-1
V: TRBV6-2/TRBV6-3
CDR3: CASSYSSGGADEQFF
DNA: TGTGCCAGCAGTTACTCGAGCGGGGGGGCCGATGAGCAGTTCTTC

D: .
size: .
J: TRBJ1-3
V: TRBV20-1
CDR3: CSAREGRGGNTIYF
DNA: TGCAGTGCTAGAGAGGGGAGGGGGGGAAACACCATATATTTT

D: TRBD2
size: .
J: TRBJ2-1
V: TRBV13
CDR3: CASSTLLAGGVNNEQFF
DNA: TGTGCCAGCAGCACCTTACTAGCGGGGGGCGTGAACAATGAGCAGTTCTTC

D: .
size: .
J: TRBJ2-5
V: TRBV19
CDR3: CASTKWGDKETQYF
DNA: TGTGCCAGTACCAAATGGGGGGACAAAGAGACCCAGTACTTC

D: TRBD1
size: few
J: TRBJ2-1
V: TRBV7-2
CDR3: CASSHVDRDSHNEQFF
DNA: TGTGCCAGCAGCCACGTTGACAGGGACAGTCATAATGAGCAGTTCTTC

D: .
size: many
J: TRBJ2-7
V: TRBV2
CDR3: CASTTDITYEQYF
DNA: TGTGCCAGCACTACGGACATCACTTACGAGCAGTACTTC

D: .
size: many
J: TRBJ1-1
V: TRBV28
CDR3: CASPPSREPYEAFF
DNA: TGTGCCAGCCCTCCTAGTAGGGAACCCTATGAAGCTTTCTTT

D: .
size: many
J: TRBJ2-1
V: TRBV2
CDR3: CASNLGDEQFF
DNA: TGTGCCAGCAATCTGGGCGATGAGCAGTTCTTC

D: .
size: many
J: TRBJ2-7
V: TRBV15
CDR3: CATSRDLNEQYF
DNA: TGTGCCACCAGCAGAGATCTCAACGAGCAGTACTTC

D: .
size: many
J: TRBJ2-5
V: TRBV5-1
CDR3: CASSLVPEETQYF
DNA: TGCGCCAGCAGCTTGGTACCTGAGGAGACCCAGTACTTC

D: .
size: .
J: TRBJ2-2
V: TRBV10-3
CDR3: CASLGQSGELFF
DNA: TGTGCCAGCTTAGGACAGTCCGGGGAGCTGTTTTTT

D: .
size: many
J: TRBJ1-5
V: TRBV2
CDR3: CASSSSLGGNQPQHF
DNA: TGTGCCAGCAGTTCTAGCCTGGGGGGCAATCAGCCCCAGCATTTT

D: TRBD2
size: many
J: TRBJ2-5
V: TRBV28
CDR3: CASSLGTRDQETQYF
DNA: TGTGCCAGCAGTTTAGGGACTAGGGACCAAGAGACCCAGTACTTC

D: .
size: .
J: TRBJ1-5
V: TRBV19
CDR3: CAKMTASNQPQHF
DNA: TGTGCCAAAATGACAGCGAGCAATCAGCCCCAGCATTTT

D: TRBD1
size: many
J: TRBJ2-2
V: TRBV4-1
CDR3: CASRSGVGQGATGELFF
DNA: TGCGCCAGCAGGTCTGGCGTCGGACAGGGGGCAACGGGGGAGCTGTTTTTT

D: .
size: few
J: TRBJ1-5
V: TRBV28
CDR3: CASRAQGNQPQHF
DNA: TGTGCCAGCAGGGCGCAGGGCAATCAGCCCCAGCATTTT

D: TRBD1
size: many
J: TRBJ2-7
V: TRBV5-1
CDR3: CASSVWGQGAYEQYF
DNA: TGCGCCAGCAGCGTCTGGGGACAGGGGGCCTACGAGCAGTACTTC

D: TRBD1
size: many
J: TRBJ1-6
V: TRBV12-3/TRBV12-4
CDR3: CASSLGQGYNSPLHF
DNA: TGTGCCAGCAGCTTAGGACAGGGGTATAATTCACCCCTCCACTTT

D: .
size: many
J: TRBJ1-6
V: TRBV10-3
CDR3: CAICERRDTPLHF
DNA: TGTGCCATCTGTGAGCGGCGGGATACACCCCTCCACTTT

D: TRBD2
size: many
J: TRBJ2-3
V: TRBV12-3/TRBV12-4
CDR3: CASNKALLAGATQYF
DNA: TGTGCCAGCAATAAAGCACTACTAGCGGGGGCAACGCAGTATTTT

D: .
size: many
J: TRBJ1-1
V: TRBV6-5
CDR3: CASSYGNNQNTEAFF
DNA: TGTGCCAGCAGTTACGGGAACAACCAGAACACTGAAGCTTTCTTT

D: .
size: many
J: TRBJ2-2
V: TRBV28
CDR3: CASSYSQTIMNTGELFF
DNA: TGTGCCAGCAGTTACTCACAAACTATTATGAACACCGGGGAGCTGTTTTTT

D: .
size: many
J: TRBJ1-5
V: TRBV12-3/TRBV12-4
CDR3: CASSLALAGPNQPQHF
DNA: TGTGCCAGCAGTTTAGCGCTTGCAGGGCCCAATCAGCCCCAGCATTTT

D: .
size: many
J: TRBJ2-3
V: TRBV18
CDR3: CASSPPPLASTDTQYF
DNA: TGTGCCAGCTCACCACCACCCCTAGCTAGCACAGATACGCAGTATTTT

D: .
size: many
J: TRBJ1-1
V: TRBV11-2
CDR3: CASSLSTNTEAFF
DNA: TGTGCCAGCAGCTTATCTACAAACACTGAAGCTTTCTTT

D: .
size: many
J: TRBJ1-1
V: TRBV3-1
CDR3: CASSQEQNTEAFF
DNA: TGTGCCAGCAGCCAAGAACAGAACACTGAAGCTTTCTTT

D: .
size: many
J: TRBJ1-5
V: TRBV28
CDR3: CASSLYREFDQPQHF
DNA: TGTGCCAGCAGTTTATACAGGGAATTTGATCAGCCCCAGCATTTT

D: .
size: .
J: TRBJ2-1
V: TRBV4-1
CDR3: CASSQRIGRSYNEQFF
DNA: TGCGCCAGCAGCCAACGGATCGGACGTTCCTACAATGAGCAGTTCTTC